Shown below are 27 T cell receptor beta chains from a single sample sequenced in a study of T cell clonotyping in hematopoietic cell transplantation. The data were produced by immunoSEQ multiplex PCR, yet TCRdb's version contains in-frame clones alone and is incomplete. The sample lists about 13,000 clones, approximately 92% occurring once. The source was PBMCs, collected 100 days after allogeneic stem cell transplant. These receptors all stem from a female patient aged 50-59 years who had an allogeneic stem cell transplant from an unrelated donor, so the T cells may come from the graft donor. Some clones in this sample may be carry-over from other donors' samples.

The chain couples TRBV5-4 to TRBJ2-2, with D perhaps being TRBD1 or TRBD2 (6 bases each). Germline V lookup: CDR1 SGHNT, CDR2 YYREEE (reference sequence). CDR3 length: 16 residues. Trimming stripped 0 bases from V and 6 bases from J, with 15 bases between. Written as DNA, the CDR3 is TGTGCCAGCAGCTTGGAAAAGGGGGGCCGGGCCGGGGAGCTGTTTTTT. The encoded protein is CASSLEKGGRAGELFF.

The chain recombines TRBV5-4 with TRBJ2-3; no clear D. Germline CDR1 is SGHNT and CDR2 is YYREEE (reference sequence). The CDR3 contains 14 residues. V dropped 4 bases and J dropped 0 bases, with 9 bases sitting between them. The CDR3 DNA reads TGTGCCAGCAGCGGTTTTGACAGCACAGATACGCAGTATTTT. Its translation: CASSGFDSTDTQYF.

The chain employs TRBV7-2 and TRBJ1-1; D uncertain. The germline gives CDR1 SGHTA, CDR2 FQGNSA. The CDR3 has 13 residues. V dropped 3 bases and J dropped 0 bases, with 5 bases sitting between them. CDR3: CASSFTLNTEAFF. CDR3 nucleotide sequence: TGTGCCAGCAGCTTCACGTTGAACACTGAAGCTTTCTTT.

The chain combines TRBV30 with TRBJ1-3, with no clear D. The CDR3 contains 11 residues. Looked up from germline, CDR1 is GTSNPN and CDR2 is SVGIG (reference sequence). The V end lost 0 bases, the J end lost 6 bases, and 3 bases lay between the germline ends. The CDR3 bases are TGTGCCTGGAGTGTATTAAACACCATATATTTT. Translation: CAWSVLNTIYF.

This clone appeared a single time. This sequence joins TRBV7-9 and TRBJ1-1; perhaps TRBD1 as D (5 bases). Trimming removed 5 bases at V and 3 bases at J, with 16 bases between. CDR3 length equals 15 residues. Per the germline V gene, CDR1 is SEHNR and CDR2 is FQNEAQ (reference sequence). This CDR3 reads CASSPGRGRDTEAFF. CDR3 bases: TGTGCCAGCAGCCCTGGAAGGGGTCGAGACACTGAAGCTTTCTTT. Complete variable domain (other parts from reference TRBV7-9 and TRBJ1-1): DTGVSQNPRHKITKRGQNVTFRCDPISEHNRLYWYRQTLGQGPEFLTYFQNEAQLEKSRLLSDRFSAERPKGSFSTLEIQRTEQGDSAMYLCASSPGRGRDTEAFFGQGTRLTVV.

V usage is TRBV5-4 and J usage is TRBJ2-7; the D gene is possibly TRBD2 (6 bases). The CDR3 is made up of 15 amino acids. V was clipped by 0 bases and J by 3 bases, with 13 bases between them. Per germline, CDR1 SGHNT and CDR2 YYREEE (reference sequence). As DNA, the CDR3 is TGTGCCAGCAGCTTGGATTCTGCGGGGATCTACGAGCAGTACGTC. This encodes CASSLDSAGIYEQYV.

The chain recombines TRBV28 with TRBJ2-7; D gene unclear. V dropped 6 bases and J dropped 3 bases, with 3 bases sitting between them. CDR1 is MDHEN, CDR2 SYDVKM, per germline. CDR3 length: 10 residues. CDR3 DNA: TGTGCCAGCAGCCTCTACGAGCAGTACTTC. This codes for CASSLYEQYF.

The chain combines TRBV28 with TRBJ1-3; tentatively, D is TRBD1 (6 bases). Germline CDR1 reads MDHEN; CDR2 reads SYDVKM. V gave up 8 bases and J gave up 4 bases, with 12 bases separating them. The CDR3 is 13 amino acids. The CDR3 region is CASSSGAGNTIYF. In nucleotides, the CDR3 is TGTGCCAGCTCTTCGGGGGCAGGAAACACCATATATTTT. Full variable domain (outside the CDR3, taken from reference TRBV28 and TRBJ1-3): DVKVTQSSRYLVKRTGEKVFLECVQDMDHENMFWYRQDPGLGLRLIYFSYDVKMKEKGDIPEGYSVSREKKERFSLILESASTNQTSMYLCASSSGAGNTIYFGEGSWLTVV.

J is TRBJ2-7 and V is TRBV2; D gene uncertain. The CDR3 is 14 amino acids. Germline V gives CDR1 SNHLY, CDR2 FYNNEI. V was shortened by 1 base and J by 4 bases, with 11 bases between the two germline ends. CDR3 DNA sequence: TGTGCCAGCAGTGAAGACCCACCCGGATACGAGCAGTACTTC. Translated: CASSEDPPGYEQYF. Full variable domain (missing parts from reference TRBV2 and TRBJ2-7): EPEVTQTPSHQVTQMGQEVILRCVPISNHLYFYWYRQILGQKVEFLVSFYNNEISEKSEIFDDQFSVERPDGSNFTLKIRSTKLEDSAMYFCASSEDPPGYEQYFGPGTRLTVT.

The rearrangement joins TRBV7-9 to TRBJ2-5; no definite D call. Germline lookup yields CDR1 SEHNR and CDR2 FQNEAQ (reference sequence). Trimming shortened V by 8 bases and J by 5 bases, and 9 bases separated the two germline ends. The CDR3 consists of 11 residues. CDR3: CASGVGETQYF. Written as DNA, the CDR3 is TGTGCCAGCGGTGTGGGGGAGACCCAGTACTTC.

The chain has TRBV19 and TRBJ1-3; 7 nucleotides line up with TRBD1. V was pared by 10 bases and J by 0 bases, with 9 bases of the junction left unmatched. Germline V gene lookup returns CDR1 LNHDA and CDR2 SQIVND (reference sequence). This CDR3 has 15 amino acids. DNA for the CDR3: TGTGCCACGACGGGACAGCCGGCCTCTGGAAACACCATATATTTT. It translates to CATTGQPASGNTIYF.

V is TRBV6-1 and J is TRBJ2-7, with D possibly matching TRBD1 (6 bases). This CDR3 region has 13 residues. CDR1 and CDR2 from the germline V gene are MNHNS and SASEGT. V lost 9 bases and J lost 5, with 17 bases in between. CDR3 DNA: TGTGCCAGTAAGTTAACAGGGTACGACGAGCAGTACGTC. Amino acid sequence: CASKLTGYDEQYV.

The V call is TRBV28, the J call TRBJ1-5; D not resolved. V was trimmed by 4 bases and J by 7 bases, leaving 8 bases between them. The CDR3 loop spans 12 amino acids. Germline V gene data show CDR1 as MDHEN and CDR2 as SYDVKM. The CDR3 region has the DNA TGTGCCAGCAGTTCCGGGGAACAGCCCCAGCATTTT. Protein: CASSSGEQPQHF.

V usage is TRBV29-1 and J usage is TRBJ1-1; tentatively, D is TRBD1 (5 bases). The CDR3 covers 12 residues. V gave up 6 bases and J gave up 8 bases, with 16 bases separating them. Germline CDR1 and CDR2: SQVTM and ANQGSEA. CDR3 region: CSVPRGGSEAFF. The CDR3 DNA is TGCAGCGTCCCCCGGGGCGGTTCCGAAGCTTTCTTT.

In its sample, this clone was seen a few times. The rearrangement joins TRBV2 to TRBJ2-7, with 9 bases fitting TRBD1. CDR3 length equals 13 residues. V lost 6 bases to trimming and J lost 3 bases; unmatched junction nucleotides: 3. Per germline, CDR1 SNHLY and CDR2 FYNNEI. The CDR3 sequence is CASRRTGDYEQYF. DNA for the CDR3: TGTGCCAGCAGGAGGACAGGGGACTACGAGCAGTACTTC.

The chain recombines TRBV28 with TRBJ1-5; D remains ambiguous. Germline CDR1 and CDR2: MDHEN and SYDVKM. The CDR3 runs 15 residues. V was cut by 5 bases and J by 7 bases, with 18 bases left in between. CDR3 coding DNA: TGTGCCAGCAGTACCCCTGTGGGTTTGGAACAGCCCCAGCATTTT. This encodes CASSTPVGLEQPQHF.

DNA for the CDR3: TGTGCCAGCGACAGGGGCCGCTCCTACGAGCAGTACGTC. Translation gives CASDRGRSYEQYV. This rearrangement joins TRBV6-1 to TRBJ2-7, with TRBD1 matching 8 bases. The CDR3 is made up of 13 amino acids. The germline gives CDR1 MNHNS, CDR2 SASEGT. The junction had 3 bases not matched to a gene; V was cut back by 8 bases and J by 0 bases.

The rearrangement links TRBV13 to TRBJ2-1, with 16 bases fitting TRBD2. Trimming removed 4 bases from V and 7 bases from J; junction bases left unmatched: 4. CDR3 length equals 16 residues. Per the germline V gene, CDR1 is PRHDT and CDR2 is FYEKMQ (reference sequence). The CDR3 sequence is CASSSGLAGGGNEQFF. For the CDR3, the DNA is TGTGCCAGCAGCTCGGGACTAGCGGGAGGGGGGAATGAGCAGTTCTTC.

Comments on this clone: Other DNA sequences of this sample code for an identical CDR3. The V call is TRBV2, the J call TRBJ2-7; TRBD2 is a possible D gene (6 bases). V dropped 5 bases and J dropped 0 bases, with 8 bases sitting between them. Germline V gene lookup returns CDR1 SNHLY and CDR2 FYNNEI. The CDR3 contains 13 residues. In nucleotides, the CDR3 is TGTGCCAGCAGTCGGGACTTCTCCTACGAGCAGTACTTC. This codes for CASSRDFSYEQYF.

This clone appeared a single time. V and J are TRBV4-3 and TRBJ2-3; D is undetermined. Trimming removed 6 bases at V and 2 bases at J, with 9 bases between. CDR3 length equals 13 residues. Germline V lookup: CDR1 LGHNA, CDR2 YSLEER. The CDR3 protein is CASSPPFTDTQYF. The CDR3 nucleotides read TGCGCCAGCAGTCCTCCGTTCACAGATACGCAGTATTTT.

The CDR3 sequence: CATSSSDRAGANVLTF. The CDR3 DNA is TGTGCCACCAGCAGCTCCGACAGGGCCGGGGCCAACGTCCTGACTTTC. The chain links TRBV15 to TRBJ2-6, with 7 bases lining up with TRBD1. The CDR3 consists of 16 residues. The J segment lost 4 bases and the V segment lost 3 bases, leaving 6 bases of the junction unmatched. Germline CDR1 LNHNV, CDR2 YYDKDF (reference sequence). Full variable domain (outside the CDR3, taken from reference TRBV15 and TRBJ2-6): DAMVIQNPRYQVTQFGKPVTLSCSQTLNHNVMYWYQQKSSQAPKLLFHYYDKDFNNEADTPDNFQSRRPNTSFCFLDIRSPGLGDTAMYLCATSSSDRAGANVLTFGAGSRLTVL.

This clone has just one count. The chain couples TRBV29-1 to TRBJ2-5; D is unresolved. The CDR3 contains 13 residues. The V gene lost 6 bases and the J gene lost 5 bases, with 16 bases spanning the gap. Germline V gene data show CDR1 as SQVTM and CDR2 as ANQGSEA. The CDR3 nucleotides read TGCAGCGTCGTTCCGGGCCCCGCCGAGACCCAGTACTTC. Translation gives CSVVPGPAETQYF.

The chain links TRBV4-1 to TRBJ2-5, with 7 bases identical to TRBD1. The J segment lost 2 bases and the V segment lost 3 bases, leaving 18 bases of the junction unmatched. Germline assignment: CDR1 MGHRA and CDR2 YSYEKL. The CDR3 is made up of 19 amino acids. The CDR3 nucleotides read TGCGCCAGCAGCCATAGAGGCACAGGGGATCTTGTTTTTCAAGAGACCCAGTACTTC. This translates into CASSHRGTGDLVFQETQYF.

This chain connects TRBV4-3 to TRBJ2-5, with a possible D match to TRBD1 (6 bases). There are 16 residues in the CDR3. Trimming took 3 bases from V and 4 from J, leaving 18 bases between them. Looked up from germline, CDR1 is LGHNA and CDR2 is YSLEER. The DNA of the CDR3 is TGCGCCAGCAGCCATGATCCCTGGCAGGGGTTAGAGACCCAGTACTTC. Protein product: CASSHDPWQGLETQYF.

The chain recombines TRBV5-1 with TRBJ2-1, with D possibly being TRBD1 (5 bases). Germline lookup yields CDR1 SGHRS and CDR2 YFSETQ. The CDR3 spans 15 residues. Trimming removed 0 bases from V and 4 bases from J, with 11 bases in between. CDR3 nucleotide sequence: TGCGCCAGCAGCTTGGAAGGGGCCGGATACAATGAGCAGTTCTTC. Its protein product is CASSLEGAGYNEQFF.

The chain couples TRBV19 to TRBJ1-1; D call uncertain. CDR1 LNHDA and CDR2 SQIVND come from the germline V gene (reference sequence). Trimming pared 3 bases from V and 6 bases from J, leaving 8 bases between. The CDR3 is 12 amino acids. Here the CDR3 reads CASSMRRSEAFF. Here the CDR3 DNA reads TGTGCCAGTAGTATGCGTAGGTCTGAAGCTTTCTTT.

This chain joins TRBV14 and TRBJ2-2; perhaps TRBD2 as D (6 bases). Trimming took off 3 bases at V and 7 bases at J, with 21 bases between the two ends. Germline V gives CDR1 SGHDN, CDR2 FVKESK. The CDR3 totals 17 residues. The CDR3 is CASSHRETRARGGELFF. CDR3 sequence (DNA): TGTGCCAGCAGCCATCGGGAGACCCGGGCCCGCGGCGGGGAGCTGTTTTTT.